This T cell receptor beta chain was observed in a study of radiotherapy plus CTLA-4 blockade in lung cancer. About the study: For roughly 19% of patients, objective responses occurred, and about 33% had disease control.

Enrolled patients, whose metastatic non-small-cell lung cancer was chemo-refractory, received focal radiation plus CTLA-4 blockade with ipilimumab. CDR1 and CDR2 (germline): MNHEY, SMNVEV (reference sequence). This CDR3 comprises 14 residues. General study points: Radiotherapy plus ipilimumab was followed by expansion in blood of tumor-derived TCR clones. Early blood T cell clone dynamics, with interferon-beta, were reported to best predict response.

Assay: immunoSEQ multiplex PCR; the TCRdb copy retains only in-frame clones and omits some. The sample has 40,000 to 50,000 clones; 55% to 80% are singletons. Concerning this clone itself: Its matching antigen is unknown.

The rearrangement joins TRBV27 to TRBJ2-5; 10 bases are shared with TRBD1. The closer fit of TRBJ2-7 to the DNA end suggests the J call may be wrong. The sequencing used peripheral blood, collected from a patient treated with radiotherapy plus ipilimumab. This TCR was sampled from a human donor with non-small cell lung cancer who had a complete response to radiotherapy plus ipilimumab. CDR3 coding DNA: TGTGCCAGCAGCCGGACAGGGGGAACCTACGAGCAGTACTTC. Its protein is CASSRTGGTYEQYF.